The clone carrying this T cell receptor (beta chain) was observed a few times. This sample is drawn from a study of identical twins. TCRdb used MiXCR to reprocess the 5' RACE reads, holding one entry per CDR3 protein. Of 230,000 or so distinct CDR3 sequences in the sample, approximately 8.3% were seen once. CDR1 is SGDLS and CDR2 is YYNGEE in the germline V gene. Trimming at V came to 3 bases and at J to 0 bases, leaving 20 bases not matched to a gene. The CDR3 runs to 23 residues. The same sample was also studied in work on yellow fever vaccine responses in identical twins.

Sequencing used CD8+ T cells sorted from blood. The rearrangement joins TRBV9 to TRBJ2-1; 14 nucleotides align to TRBD2. This sequence was found in a woman aged 18 to 35 in good health. CDR3 DNA: TGTGCCAGCAGCGCAACAACTAAAGCTCCGGGACTAGCGGGGGCTAGCTCCTACAATGAGCAGTTCTTC. Its translation: CASSATTKAPGLAGASSYNEQFF. The full variable domain, in which reference TRBV9 and TRBJ2-1 provide the parts outside the CDR3, is DSGVTQTPKHLITATGQRVTLRCSPRSGDLSVYWYQQSLDQGLQFLIQYYNGEERAKGNILERFSAQQFPDLHSELNLSSLELGDSALYFCASSATTKAPGLAGASSYNEQFFGPGTRLTVL.